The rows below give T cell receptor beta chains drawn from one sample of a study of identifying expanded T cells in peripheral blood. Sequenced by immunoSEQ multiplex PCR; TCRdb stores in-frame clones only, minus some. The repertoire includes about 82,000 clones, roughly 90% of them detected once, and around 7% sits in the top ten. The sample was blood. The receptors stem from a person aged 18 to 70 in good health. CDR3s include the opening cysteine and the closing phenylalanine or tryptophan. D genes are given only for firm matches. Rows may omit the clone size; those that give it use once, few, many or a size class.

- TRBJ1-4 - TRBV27 TGTGCCAGCAGATTCCAGGGGATTAGTGAAAAACTGTTTTTT CASRFQGISEKLFF
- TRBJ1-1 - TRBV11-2 TGTGCCAGCAGCTTAGAGAGAGGGAACGAAGCTTTCTTT CASSLERGNEAFF
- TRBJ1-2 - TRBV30 TGTGCCTGGAGTGTACTTGGGGACTATGGCTACACCTTC CAWSVLGDYGYTF
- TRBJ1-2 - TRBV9 TGTGCCAGCAGCGCGGCTTCGGGGGCAGTTCCAAGAAGAGCCGGTGGCTACACCTTC CASSAASGAVPRRAGGYTF
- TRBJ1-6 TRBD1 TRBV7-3 TGTGCCAGCAGCGAGGGACAGAAGAATTCACCCCTCCACTTT CASSEGQKNSPLHF
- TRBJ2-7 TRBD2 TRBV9 TGTGCCAGCAGCGCCGGACGGACTAGCGGGAGGGACGAGCAGTACTTC CASSAGRTSGRDEQYF
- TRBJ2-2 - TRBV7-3 TGTGCCAGCGGAGGGGAAGAAACCGGGGAGCTGTTTTTT CASGGEETGELFF
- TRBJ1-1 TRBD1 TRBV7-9 TGTGCCAGCAGCTCTGGACAGGAACGGCCTGAAGCTTTCTTT CASSSGQERPEAFF
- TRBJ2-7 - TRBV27 TGTGCCAGCAGTTTTGGAGGCCCCCTCGACGAGCAGTACTTC CASSFGGPLDEQYF
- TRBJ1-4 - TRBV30 TGTGCCTGGATGGGGGCCCCTAATGAAAAACTGTTTTTT CAWMGAPNEKLFF
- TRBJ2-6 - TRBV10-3 TGTGCCATCAATTCCAGGGCCAACGTCCTGACTTTC CAINSRANVLTF
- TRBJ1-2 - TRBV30 TGTGCCTGGAGAAGAGGATCTGGGTATGGCTACACCTTC CAWRRGSGYGYTF
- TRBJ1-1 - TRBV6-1 TGTGCCAGCAGTGAGTCAGTATTGAACACTGAAGCTTTCTTT CASSESVLNTEAFF
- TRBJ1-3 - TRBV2 TGTGCCAGCAGTGAAAAGACGGTGAACACCATATATTTT CASSEKTVNTIYF
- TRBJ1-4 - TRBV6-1 TGTGCCAGTCGAAGGGGGACGGAAAAACTGTTTTTT CASRRGTEKLFF
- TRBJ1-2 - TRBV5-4 TGTGCCAGCAGCTTGAACGGTGAGGGCGCTAACTATGGCTACACCTTC CASSLNGEGANYGYTF
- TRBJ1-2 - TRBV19 TGTGCCAGTAGTATAGGGGTGCTTGTCTATGGCTACACCTTC CASSIGVLVYGYTF
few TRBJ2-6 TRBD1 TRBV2 TGTGCCAGCAGTAGACAGGGGGCTTCTGGGGCCAACGTCCTGACTTTC CASSRQGASGANVLTF
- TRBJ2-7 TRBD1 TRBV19 TGTGCCAGTAGCATGGGACAGGGGTTCTCCTACGAGCAGTACTTC CASSMGQGFSYEQYF
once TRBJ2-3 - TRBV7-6 TGTGCCAGCAGCTTAGTCTTTGGGGATACGCAGTATTTT CASSLVFGDTQYF
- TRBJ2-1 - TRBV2 TGTGCCAGCAGTGAAGCGCTAGGGGGGATCACTGAGCAGTTCTTC CASSEALGGITEQFF
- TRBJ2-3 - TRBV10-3 TGTGCCATCAGACAGGGTGGCACAGATACGCAGTATTTT CAIRQGGTDTQYF
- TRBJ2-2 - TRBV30 TGTGCCTGGACCCCCCTAGGGTTTTCGTCCGGGGAGCTGTTTTTT CAWTPLGFSSGELFF
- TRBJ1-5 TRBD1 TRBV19 TGTGCCAGTAGTCAAACAGGGGGTAACCAGCCCCAGCATTTT CASSQTGGNQPQHF
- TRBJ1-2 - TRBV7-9 TGTGCCAGCAGTGCCAGGGTGACGGACCCTATCTGGTTATATGGCTACACCTTC CASSARVTDPIWLYGYTF
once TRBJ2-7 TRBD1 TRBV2 TGTGCCAGCAACCCCAGGACAGGCACCTACGAGCAGTACTTC CASNPRTGTYEQYF
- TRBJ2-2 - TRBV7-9 TGTGCCAGCAGCTTATTAGGTCTCGGGGAGCTGTTTTTT CASSLLGLGELFF
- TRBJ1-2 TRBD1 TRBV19 TGTGCCAGTAGTATCGACAGGGGATCCCACTATGGCTACACCTTC CASSIDRGSHYGYTF
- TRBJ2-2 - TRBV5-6 TGTGCCAGCGGAAAGACGGGGGCCGGGACCGGGGAGCTGTTTTTT CASGKTGAGTGELFF
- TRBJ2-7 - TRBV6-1 TGTGCCAGCAGTGAAGAAGGGGGACCCCGCTACGAGCAGTACTTC CASSEEGGPRYEQYF
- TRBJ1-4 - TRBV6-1 TGTGCCAGCAGTGATGTAAGGGGAGGGAATGAAAAACTGTTTTTT CASSDVRGGNEKLFF
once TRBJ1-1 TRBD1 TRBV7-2 TGTGCCAGCAGCTACAAACCGACAGGGTCGTCCATTAGGAACACTGAAGCTTTCTTT CASSYKPTGSSIRNTEAFF
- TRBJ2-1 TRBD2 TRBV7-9 TGTGCCAGCAGCCCCGGGGCTAGCGGGGGTTACAATGAGCAGTTCTTC CASSPGASGGYNEQFF
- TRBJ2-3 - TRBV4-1 TGCGCCAGCAGCCAAGACCCGCGGGCTAGCCTGGGAACAGATACGCAGTATTTT CASSQDPRASLGTDTQYF
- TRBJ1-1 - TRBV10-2 TGCGCCAGCAGCGGTGGGGGGTACACTGAAGCTTTCTTT CASSGGGYTEAFF
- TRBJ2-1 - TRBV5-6 TGTGCCAGCAGCTTTGGGACCGACCTTTACAATGAGCAGTTCTTC CASSFGTDLYNEQFF
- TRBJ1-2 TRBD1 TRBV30 TGTGCCTGGAGCCGTACAGGGGGCGACGGCTACACCTTC CAWSRTGGDGYTF
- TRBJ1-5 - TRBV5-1 TGCGCCACCACCCCCCCCGTCGGAGATCAGCCCCAGCATTTT CATTPPVGDQPQHF
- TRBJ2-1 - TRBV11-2 TGTGCCAGCAGCTTAGGGGACATCTACAATGAGCAGTTCTTC CASSLGDIYNEQFF
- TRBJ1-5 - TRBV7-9 TGTGCCAGCAGCTCAGACCCAAATCAGCCCCAGCATTTT CASSSDPNQPQHF
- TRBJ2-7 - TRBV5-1 TGCGCCAGCAGCTCCCTTAGGGAATGGAACGACGAGCAGTACTTC CASSSLREWNDEQYF
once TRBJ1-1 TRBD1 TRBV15 TGTGCCACCAGCAGAGTCGGGGTCAACAGGGGAGATGAAGCTTTCTTT CATSRVGVNRGDEAFF
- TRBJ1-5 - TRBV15 TGTGCCACCAGCAGAGACCCCGACTCGGCGGGCAATCAGCCCCAGCATTTT CATSRDPDSAGNQPQHF
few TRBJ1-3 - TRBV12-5 TGTGCTAGTGGGTCAACCTCTGGAAACACCATATATTTT CASGSTSGNTIYF
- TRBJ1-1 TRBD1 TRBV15 TGTGCCACCAGACTCTGGACAGGGGCGAACACTGAAGCTTTCTTT CATRLWTGANTEAFF
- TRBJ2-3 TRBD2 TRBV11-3 TGTGCCAGCAGCGGACGACTAGCGGGAGGCCCAGATACGCAGTATTTT CASSGRLAGGPDTQYF
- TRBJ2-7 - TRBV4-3 TGCGCCAGCAGCCAAGATAGAGGGGACGGTACCTACGAGCAGTACTTC CASSQDRGDGTYEQYF
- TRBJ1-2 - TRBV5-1 TGCGCCAGCAGCCCAAAAGGAGGGAGCTATGGCTACACCTTC CASSPKGGSYGYTF
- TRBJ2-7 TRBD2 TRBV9 TGTGCCAGCAGCGAGGGGGAGAGCGGCGGGAGGGTCTACGAGCAGTACTTC CASSEGESGGRVYEQYF
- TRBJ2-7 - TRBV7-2 TGTGCCAGCAGCTTAGGGGGCAGGGGCTACGAGCAGTACTTC CASSLGGRGYEQYF
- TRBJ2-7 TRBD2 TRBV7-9 TGTGCCAGCAGCTCCACTAGCGGACTATCCTACGAGCAGTACTTC CASSSTSGLSYEQYF
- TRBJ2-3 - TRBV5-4 TGTGCCAGCAGCTTGGGGGGACCAGATACGCAGTATTTT CASSLGGPDTQYF
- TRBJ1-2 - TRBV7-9 TGTGCCAGCAGCATATTAGGGGCAGGGCTAGACTATGGCTACACCTTC CASSILGAGLDYGYTF
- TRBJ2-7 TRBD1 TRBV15 TGTGCCACCAGCAGAGATCCACCCGGGACAGGGTACGAGCAGTACTTC CATSRDPPGTGYEQYF
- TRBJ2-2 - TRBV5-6 TGTGCCAGCAGCCGAATGGTTAGGCGGATTAACACCGGGGAGCTGTTTTTT CASSRMVRRINTGELFF